This T cell receptor beta chain was retrieved from a study of blood T cell repertoires in COVID-19 (TCRdb year 2020). Some background on the complete study: The collaborator samples originated in the United States, Italy and Spain and spanned the acute and convalescent phases of COVID-19. Samples came from the ongoing ImmuneRACE study (first 160 participants) plus 1,254 subjects from 6 global collaborators. The material from the prospective study consisted of cDNA or gDNA derived from T cells, B-cell-depleted T cells, or PBMCs. Where HLA class I and class II types were available, the types were taken from metadata supplied by the sample provider, not from assay-based typing. Subjects who had been exposed to COVID-19, were actively infected with it, or had recovered from it provided the deeply sampled blood TCRbeta repertoires that made up the dataset. The repertoires were released in a freely available public database meant as a resource for research on the immune response to SARS-CoV-2. A de-identified subject ID, COVID-19 status, age in years and sex were almost always included in the sample metadata. Here is what the overall study found, with its caveats: Clinical and demographic metadata were provided uncurated, with the amount varying by source and participant.

TCRbeta CDR3 regions were amplified from genomic DNA by means of the immunoSEQ Assay, a bias-controlled multiplex PCR. On the authors' methods: Within the assay, amplification of reference gene primers was used to estimate how many nucleated cells each sample contained. To quantify the absolute abundance of each unique TCRbeta CDR3 rearrangement, sequence reads were collapsed and filtered. For each sample, productive Simpson clonality was calculated by taking the square root of Simpson's diversity index across productive rearrangements. TCRdb carries this immuneACCESS record with in-frame sequences only. Its versions omit some clonotypes, under half of them owing to an unresolved V gene in the studies checked, with the rest unexplained. V and J calls and clone size are as listed in that table; D and trimming were resolved from the DNA. For this sample there are about 190,000 clones; 78% appear just once. About 3% of the sample is held by the ten biggest clonotypes.

The collaborating institutions used their own protocols to collect whole blood in K2EDTA tubes. For TCRbeta analysis, collaborator samples were shipped as frozen whole blood, as isolated PBMCs, or as DNA extracted from either sample type. The V end loses 8 bases and the J end loses 2 bases, and a stretch of 13 bases separates them. Including the terminal cysteine and phenylalanine, the CDR3 comprises 14 residues. The kept DNA is CDR3 alone, 42 bases in frame from the first base. Taken from the germline V gene (reference sequence), the CDR1 and CDR2 loops are LNHDA and SQIVND. With regard to this clone: Its antigen is currently not known. The sample holds no much larger clone one base away, and base qualities are not on file.

The V and J genes are TRBV19 and TRBJ2-1, with a weak D call of TRBD2 (5 bases match). The sequenced sample consisted of peripheral blood. This TCR was recovered from a woman older than 75 with active or convalescent COVID-19. The nucleotides are TGTGCCAGTTATGGCGGGCATACCTACAATGAGCAGTTCTTC. The translation is CASYGGHTYNEQFF.